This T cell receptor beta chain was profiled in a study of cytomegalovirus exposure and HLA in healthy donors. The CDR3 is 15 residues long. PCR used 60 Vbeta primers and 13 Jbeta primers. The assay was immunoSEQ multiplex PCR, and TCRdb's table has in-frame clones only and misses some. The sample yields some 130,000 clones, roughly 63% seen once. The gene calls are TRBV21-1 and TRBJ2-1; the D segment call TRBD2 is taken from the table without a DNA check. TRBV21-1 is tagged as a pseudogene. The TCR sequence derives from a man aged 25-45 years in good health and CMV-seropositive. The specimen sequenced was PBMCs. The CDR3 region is CASSKIRSPQYEQFF. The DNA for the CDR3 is TGTGCCAGCAGCAAAATTCGGTCCCCCCAATATGAGCAGTTCTTC.